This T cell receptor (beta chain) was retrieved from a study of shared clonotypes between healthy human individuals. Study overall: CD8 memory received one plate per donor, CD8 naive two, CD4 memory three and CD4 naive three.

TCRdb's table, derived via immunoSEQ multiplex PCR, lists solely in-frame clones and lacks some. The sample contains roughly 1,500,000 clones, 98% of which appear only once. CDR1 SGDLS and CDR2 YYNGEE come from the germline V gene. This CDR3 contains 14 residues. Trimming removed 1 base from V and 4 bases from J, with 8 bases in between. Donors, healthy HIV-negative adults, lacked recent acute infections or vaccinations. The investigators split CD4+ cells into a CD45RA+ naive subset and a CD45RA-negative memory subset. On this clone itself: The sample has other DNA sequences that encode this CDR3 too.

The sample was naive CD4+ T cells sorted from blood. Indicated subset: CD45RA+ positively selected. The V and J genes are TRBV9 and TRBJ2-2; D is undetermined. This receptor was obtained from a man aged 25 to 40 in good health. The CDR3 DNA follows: TGTGCCAGCAGCGTACTCGGTGGCACCGGGGAGCTGTTTTTT. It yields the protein CASSVLGGTGELFF.